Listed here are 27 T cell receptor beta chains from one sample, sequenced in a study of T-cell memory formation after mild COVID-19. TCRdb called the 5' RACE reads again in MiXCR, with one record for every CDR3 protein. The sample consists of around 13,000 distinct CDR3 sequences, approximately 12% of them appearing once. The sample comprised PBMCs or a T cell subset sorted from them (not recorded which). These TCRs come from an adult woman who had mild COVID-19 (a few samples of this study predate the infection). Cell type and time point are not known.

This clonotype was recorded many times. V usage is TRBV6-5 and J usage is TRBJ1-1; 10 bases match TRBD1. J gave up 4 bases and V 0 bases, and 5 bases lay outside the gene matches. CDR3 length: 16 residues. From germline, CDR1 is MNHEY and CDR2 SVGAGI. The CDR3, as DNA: TGTGCCAGCAGTTACTCGGGGGACAGGGGTGGCACTGAAGCTTTCTTT. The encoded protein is CASSYSGDRGGTEAFF.

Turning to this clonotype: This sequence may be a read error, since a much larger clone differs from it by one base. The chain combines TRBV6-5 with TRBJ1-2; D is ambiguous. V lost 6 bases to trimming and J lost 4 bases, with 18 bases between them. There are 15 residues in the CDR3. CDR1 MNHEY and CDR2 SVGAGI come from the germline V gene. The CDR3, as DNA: TGTGCCAGCAGGACAAGGGTGGCAGCGGTCTATGGCTACACCTTC. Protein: CASRTRVAAVYGYTF.

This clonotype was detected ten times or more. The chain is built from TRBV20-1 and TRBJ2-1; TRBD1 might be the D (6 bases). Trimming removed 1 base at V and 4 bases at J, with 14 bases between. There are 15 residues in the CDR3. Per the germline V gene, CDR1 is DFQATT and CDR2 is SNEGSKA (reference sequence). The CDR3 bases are TGCAGTGCTAGAGGCCGGGACATCAATTACAATGAGCAGTTCTTC. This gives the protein CSARGRDINYNEQFF.

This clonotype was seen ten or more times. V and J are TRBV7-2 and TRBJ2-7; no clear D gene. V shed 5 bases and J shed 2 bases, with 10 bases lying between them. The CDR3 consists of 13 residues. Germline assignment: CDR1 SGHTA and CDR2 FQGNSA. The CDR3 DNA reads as TGTGCCAGCAGCCCTGAGGTGCCCTACGAGCAGTACTTC. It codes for CASSPEVPYEQYF.

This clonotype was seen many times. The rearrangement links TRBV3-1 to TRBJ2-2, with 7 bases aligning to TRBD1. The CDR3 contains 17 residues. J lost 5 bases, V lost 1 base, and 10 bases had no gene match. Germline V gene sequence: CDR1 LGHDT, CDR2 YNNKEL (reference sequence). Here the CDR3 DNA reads TGTGCCAGCAGCCAAGTACAAAGACAGGGTTTGACCGGGGAGCTGTTTTTT. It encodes CASSQVQRQGLTGELFF.

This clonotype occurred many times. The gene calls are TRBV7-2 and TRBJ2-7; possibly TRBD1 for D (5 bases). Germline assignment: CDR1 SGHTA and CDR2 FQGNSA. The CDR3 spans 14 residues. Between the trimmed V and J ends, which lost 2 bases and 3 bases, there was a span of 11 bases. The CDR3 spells CASSLYYTGYEQYF. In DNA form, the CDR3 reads TGTGCCAGCAGCTTATACTATACAGGCTACGAGCAGTACTTC.

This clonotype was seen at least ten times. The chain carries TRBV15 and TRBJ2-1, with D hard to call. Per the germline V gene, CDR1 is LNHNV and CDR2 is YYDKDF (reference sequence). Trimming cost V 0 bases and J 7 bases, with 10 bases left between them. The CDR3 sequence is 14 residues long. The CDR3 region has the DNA TGTGCCACCAGCAGAGATCGAAGTGAGAATGAGCAGTTCTTC. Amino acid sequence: CATSRDRSENEQFF. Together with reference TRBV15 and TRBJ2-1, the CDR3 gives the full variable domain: DAMVIQNPRYQVTQFGKPVTLSCSQTLNHNVMYWYQQKSSQAPKLLFHYYDKDFNNEADTPDNFQSRRPNTSFCFLDIRSPGLGDTAMYLCATSRDRSENEQFFGPGTRLTVL.

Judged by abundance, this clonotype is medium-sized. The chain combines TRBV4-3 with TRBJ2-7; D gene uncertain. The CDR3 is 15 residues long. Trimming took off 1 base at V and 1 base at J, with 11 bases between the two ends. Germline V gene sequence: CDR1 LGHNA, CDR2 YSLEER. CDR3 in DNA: TGCGCCAGCAGCCAAGCGGTGATAGGTTCCTACGAGCAGTACTTC. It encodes CASSQAVIGSYEQYF.

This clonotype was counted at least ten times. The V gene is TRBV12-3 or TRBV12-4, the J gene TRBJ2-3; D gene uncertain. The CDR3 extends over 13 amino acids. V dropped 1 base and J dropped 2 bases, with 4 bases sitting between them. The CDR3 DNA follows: TGTGCCAGCAGTTTAGGTTACACAGATACGCAGTATTTT. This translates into CASSLGYTDTQYF.

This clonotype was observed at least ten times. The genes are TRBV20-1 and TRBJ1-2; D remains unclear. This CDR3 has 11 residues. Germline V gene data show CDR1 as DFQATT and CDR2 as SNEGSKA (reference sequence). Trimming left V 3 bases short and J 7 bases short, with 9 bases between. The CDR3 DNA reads TGCAGTGCTAGCGTTCTTAGTGGCTACACCTTC. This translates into CSASVLSGYTF.

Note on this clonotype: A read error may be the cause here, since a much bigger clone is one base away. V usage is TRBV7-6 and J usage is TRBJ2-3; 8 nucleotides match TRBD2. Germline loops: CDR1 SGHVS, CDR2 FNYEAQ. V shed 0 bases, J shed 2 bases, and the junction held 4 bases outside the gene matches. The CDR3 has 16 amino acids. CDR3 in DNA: TGTGCCAGCAGCTTAGCGGATAGCGGGGTCACAGATACGCAGTATTTT. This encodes CASSLADSGVTDTQYF.

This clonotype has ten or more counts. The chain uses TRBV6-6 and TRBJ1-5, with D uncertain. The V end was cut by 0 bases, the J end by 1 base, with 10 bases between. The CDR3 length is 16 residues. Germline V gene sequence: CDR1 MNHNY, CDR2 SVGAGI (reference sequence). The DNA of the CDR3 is TGTGCCAGCAGTTACTCGACGGGAGCCAGCAATCAGCCCCAGCATTTT. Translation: CASSYSTGASNQPQHF.

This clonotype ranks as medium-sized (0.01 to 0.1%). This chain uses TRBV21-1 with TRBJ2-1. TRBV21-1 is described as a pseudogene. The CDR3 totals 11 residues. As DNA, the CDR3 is TGTGCCAGCAGCGGATTAAATGAGCAGTTCTTC. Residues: CASSGLNEQFF.

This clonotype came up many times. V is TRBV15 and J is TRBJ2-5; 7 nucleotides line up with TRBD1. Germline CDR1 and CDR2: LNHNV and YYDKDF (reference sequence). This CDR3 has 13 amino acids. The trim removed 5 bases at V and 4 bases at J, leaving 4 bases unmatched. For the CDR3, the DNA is TGTGCCACCAGCGGCAGGGGGAGAGAGACCCAGTACTTC. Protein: CATSGRGRETQYF.

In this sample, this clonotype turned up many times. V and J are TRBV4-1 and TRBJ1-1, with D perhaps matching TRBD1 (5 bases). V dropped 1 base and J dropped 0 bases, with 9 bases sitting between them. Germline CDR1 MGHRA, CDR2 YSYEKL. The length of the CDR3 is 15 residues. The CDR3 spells CASSQVAGLNTEAFF. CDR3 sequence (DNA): TGCGCCAGCAGCCAAGTGGCAGGGTTGAACACTGAAGCTTTCTTT.

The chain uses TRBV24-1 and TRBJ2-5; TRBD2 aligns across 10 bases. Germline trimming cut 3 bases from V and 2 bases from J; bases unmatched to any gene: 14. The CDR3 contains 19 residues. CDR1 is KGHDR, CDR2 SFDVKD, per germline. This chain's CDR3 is CATSDPAGGPFLAQETQYF. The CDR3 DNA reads TGTGCCACCAGTGATCCAGCGGGGGGGCCTTTTTTGGCACAAGAGACCCAGTACTTC.

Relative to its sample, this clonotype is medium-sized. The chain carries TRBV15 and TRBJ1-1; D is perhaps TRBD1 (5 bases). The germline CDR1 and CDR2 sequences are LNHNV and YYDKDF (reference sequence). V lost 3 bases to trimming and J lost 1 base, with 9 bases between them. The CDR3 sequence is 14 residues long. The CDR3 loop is CATSSDRENTEAFF. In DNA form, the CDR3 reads TGTGCCACCAGCAGCGACAGAGAGAACACTGAAGCTTTCTTT.

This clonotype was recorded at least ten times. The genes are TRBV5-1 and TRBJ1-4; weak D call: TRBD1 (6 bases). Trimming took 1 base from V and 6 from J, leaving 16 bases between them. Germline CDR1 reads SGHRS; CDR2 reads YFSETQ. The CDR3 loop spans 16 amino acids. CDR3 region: CASSLQWGRGDEKLFF. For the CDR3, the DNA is TGCGCCAGCAGCTTGCAGTGGGGGCGAGGGGATGAAAAACTGTTTTTT. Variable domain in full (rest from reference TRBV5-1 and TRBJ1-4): KAGVTQTPRYLIKTRGQQVTLSCSPISGHRSVSWYQQTPGQGLQFLFEYFSETQRNKGNFPGRFSGRQFSNSRSEMNVSTLELGDSALYLCASSLQWGRGDEKLFFGSGTQLSVL.

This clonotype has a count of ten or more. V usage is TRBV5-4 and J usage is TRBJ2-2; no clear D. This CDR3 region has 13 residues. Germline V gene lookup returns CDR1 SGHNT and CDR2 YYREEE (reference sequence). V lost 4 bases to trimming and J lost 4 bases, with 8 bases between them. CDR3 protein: CASSTDLTGELFF. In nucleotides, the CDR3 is TGTGCCAGCAGCACGGACCTCACCGGGGAGCTGTTTTTT.

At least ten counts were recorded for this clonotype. The DNA for the CDR3 is TGTGCCTGGAGTGTACTAGCGGACTCCTACGAGCAGTACTTC. Amino acids: CAWSVLADSYEQYF. V gene TRBV30 combines with J gene TRBJ2-7; 8 positions agree with TRBD2. The CDR3 loop spans 14 amino acids. CDR1 GTSNPN and CDR2 SVGIG come from the germline V gene (reference sequence). After removal of 0 bases from V and 0 bases from J, the junction contained 1 base not matched to a gene.

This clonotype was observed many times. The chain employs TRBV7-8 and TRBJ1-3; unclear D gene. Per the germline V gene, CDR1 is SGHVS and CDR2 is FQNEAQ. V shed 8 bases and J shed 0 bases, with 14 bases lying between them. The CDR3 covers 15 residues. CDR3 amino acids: CASRKWRSSGNTIYF. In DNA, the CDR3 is TGTGCCAGCCGAAAGTGGAGGAGCTCTGGAAACACCATATATTTT.

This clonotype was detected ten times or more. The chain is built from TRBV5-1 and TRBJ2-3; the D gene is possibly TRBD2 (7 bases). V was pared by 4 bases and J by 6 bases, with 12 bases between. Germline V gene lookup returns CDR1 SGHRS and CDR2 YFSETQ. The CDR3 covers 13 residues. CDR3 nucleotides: TGCGCCAGCAGCGGGGGGGCACAGGATACGCAGTATTTT. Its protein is CASSGGAQDTQYF.

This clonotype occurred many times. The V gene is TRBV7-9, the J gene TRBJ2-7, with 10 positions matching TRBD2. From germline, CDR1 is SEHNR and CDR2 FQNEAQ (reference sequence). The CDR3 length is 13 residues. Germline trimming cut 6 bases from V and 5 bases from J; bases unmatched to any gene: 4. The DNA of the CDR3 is TGTGCCAGCAGTCTAGCGGGAGTCCACGAGCAGTACTTC. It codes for CASSLAGVHEQYF.

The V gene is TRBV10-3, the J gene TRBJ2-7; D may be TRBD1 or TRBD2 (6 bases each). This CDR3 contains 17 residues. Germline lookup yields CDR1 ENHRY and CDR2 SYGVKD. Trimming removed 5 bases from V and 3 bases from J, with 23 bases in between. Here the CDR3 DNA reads TGTGCCATCAGTACCGGGACATCATCGAGGAGGGGCTACGAGCAGTACTTC. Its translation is CAISTGTSSRRGYEQYF.

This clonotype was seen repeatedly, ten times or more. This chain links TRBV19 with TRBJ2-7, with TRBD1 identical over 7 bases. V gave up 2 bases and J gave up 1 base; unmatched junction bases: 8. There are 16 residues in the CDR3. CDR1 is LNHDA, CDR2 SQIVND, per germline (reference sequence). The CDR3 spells CASSIRTGKPSYEQYF. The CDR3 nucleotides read TGTGCCAGTAGTATACGGACAGGAAAACCTTCCTACGAGCAGTACTTC.

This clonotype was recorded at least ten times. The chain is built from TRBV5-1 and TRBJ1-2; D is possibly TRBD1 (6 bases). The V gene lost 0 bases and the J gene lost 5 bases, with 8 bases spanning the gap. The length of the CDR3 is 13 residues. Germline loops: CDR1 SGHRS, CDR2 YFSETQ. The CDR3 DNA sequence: TGCGCCAGCAGCTTGGCCCAGGGGTATGGCTACACCTTC. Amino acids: CASSLAQGYGYTF.

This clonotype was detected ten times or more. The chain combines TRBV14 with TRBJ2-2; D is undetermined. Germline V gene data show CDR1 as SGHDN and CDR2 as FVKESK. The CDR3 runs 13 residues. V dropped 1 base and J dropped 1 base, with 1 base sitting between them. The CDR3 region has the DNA TGTGCCAGCAGCCAAGGGAACACCGGGGAGCTGTTTTTT. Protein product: CASSQGNTGELFF. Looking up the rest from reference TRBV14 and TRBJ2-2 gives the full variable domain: EAGVTQFPSHSVIEKGQTVTLRCDPISGHDNLYWYRRVMGKEIKFLLHFVKESKQDESGMPNNRFLAERTGGTYSTLKVQPAELEDSGVYFCASSQGNTGELFFGEGSRLTVL.